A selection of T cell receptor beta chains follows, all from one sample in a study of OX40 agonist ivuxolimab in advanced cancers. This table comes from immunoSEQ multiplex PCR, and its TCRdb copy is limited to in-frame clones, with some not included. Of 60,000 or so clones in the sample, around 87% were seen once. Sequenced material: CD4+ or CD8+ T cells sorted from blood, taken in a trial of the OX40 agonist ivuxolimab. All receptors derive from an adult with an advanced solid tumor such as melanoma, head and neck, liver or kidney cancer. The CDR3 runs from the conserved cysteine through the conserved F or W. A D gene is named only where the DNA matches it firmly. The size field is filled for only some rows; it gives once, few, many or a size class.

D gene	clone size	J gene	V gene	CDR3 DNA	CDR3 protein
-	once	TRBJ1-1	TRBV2	TGTGCCAGCAGTCCGGACGGCAACACTGAAGCTTTCTTT	CASSPDGNTEAFF
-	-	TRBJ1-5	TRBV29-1	TGCAGCGTGGGGGAGTATAGCAATCAGCCCCAGCATTTT	CSVGEYSNQPQHF
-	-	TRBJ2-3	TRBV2	TGTGCCAGCAGGAACCCTTTGGTCACAGATACGCAGTATTTT	CASRNPLVTDTQYF
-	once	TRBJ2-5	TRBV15	TGTGCCACGGCGCAGGCAGGCGGACCAGAGACCCAGTACTTC	CATAQAGGPETQYF
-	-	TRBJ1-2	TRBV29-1	TGCAGCGTTATAACGGGTGTCCGATATGGCTACACCTTC	CSVITGVRYGYTF
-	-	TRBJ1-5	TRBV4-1	TGCGCCAGCAGCCCGGAAGGAGTTAGCAATCAGCCCCAGCATTTT	CASSPEGVSNQPQHF
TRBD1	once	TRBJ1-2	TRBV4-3	TGCGCCAGCAGCCAAGTCCAGGGGGGGAATGGCTACACCTTC	CASSQVQGGNGYTF
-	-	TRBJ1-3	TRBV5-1	TGCGCCAGCAGCGTTTCGATTCACTCTGGAAACACCATATATTTT	CASSVSIHSGNTIYF
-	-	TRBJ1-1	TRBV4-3	TGCGCCAGCAGCCTACGACAGGACACTGAAGCTTTCTTT	CASSLRQDTEAFF
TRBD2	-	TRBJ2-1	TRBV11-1	TGTGCCAGCAGCACAGGACTAGCGGGAATGAAGTTCTTC	CASSTGLAGMKFF
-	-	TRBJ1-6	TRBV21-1	TGTGCCAGCAGCAAACTCGGGGCAGGGGTCAGAGGTTATTCACCCCTCCACTTT	CASSKLGAGVRGYSPLHF
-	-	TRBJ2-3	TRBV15	TGTGCCACCAGCAGAGATTCTAATACGCAGTATTTT	CATSRDSNTQYF
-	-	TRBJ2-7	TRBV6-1	TGTGCCATCAGTGACCGGGGGCTCGGCGAGCAGTACTTC	CAISDRGLGEQYF
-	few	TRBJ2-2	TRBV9	TGTGCCAGCAGCGTAGAGGTCGGGGAGCTGTTTTTT	CASSVEVGELFF
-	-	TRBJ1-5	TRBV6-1	TGTGCCAGCAGTGACGGTGGCAGCAATCAGCCCCAGCATTTT	CASSDGGSNQPQHF
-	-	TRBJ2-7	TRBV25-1	TGTGCCAGCAGTGACCCACAGGGTCTCGACGAGCAGTACTTC	CASSDPQGLDEQYF
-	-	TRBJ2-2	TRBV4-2	TGTGCCAGCCGAGGGGGACCGAACACCGGGGAGCTGTTTTTT	CASRGGPNTGELFF
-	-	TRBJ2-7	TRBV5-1	TGCGCCAGCAGCTTAGCGGGCAGCTCCTACGAGCAGTACTTC	CASSLAGSSYEQYF
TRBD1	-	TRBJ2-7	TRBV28	TGTGCCAGCAGAGCAGGGGGCAGGTACGAGCAGTACTTC	CASRAGGRYEQYF
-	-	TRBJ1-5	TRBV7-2	TGTGCCAGCAGCTTAGAGTTCGCCAATCAGCCCCAGCATTTT	CASSLEFANQPQHF
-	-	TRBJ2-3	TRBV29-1	TGCAGCGTTGCGGAAGCCCTAAGCACAGATACGCAGTATTTT	CSVAEALSTDTQYF
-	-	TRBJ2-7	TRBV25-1	TGTGCCAGCACCTCGGACACGTCCTACGAGCAGTACTTC	CASTSDTSYEQYF
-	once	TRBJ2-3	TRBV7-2	TGTGCCAGCAGTTCAACAGGGACAGATACGCAGTATTTT	CASSSTGTDTQYF
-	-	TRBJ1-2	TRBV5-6	TGTGCCAGCAGCTTGGTCTTGGCCCTTCGCGGCTACACCTTC	CASSLVLALRGYTF
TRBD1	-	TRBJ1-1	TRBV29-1	TGCAGCGTTACCTCCGGGACAGGGAACACTGAAGCTTTCTTT	CSVTSGTGNTEAFF
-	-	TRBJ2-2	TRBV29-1	TGCAGCGTTGATTCGTGGAACACCGGGGAGCTGTTTTTT	CSVDSWNTGELFF
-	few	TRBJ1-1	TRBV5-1	TGCGCCAGCAGCTTAGAAGGGAATCCCCCAAAGGCTTTCTTT	CASSLEGNPPKAFF
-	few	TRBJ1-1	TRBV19	TGTGCCAGTAGTATCCAAGACCTGAACACTGAAGCTTTCTTT	CASSIQDLNTEAFF
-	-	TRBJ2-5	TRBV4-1	TGCGCCAGCAGCCAAATGGGGGTCCAAGAGACCCAGTACTTC	CASSQMGVQETQYF
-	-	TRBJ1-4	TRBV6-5	TGTGCCAGCAGTCTTACAGCGAGCAATGAAAAACTGTTTTTT	CASSLTASNEKLFF
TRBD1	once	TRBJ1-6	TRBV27	TGTGCCAGCAGTTTACTTAATAAGGACAGGGGGGGAAATTCACCCCTCCACTTT	CASSLLNKDRGGNSPLHF
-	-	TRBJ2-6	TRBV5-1	TGCGCCAGCAGAGAGGGGTGGGTAGGGGCCAACGTCCTGACTTTC	CASREGWVGANVLTF
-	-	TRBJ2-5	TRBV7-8	TGTGCCAGCAGCAGGGGGGTAGTCGAGACCCAGTACTTC	CASSRGVVETQYF
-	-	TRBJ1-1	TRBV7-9	TGTGCCAGCAGCCCGACGGGGGGGAATACTGAAGCTTTCTTT	CASSPTGGNTEAFF
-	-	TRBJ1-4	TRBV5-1	TGCGCCAGCAGCACAGAACGGACAGTCGGTAATGAAAAACTGTTTTTT	CASSTERTVGNEKLFF
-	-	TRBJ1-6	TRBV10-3	TGTGCCATCAGTGAGGGGAGTTCACCCCTCCACTTT	CAISEGSSPLHF
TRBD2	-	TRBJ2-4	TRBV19	TGTGCCAGTAGTACTCTAGCGGGAGGGCCGAACATTCAGTACTTC	CASSTLAGGPNIQYF
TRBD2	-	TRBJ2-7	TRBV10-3	TGTGCCATCTTACGGACTAGCGGGAACTCCTACGAGCAGTACTTC	CAILRTSGNSYEQYF
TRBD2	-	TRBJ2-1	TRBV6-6	TGTGCCAGCAGAGACGGGAGGCTCCTCTACAATGAGCAGTTCTTC	CASRDGRLLYNEQFF
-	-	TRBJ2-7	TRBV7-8	TGTGCCAGCAGCTTAAACGTCCTCTTCGGGGTCCTTAACTACGAGCAGTACTTC	CASSLNVLFGVLNYEQYF
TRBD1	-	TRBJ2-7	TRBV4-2	TGTGCCAGCAGCCTACAGGGGAAAGGCCACGAGCAGTACTTC	CASSLQGKGHEQYF
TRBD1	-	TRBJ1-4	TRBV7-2	TGTGCCAGCAGCTGGGGCGGACAGGGGGTGGGTAATGAAAAACTGTTTTTT	CASSWGGQGVGNEKLFF